These 8 T cell receptor beta chains share one sample of origin, sequenced in a study of untreated major depressive disorder. Findings and limits, study-wide: Depressed patients' CD4+ T cells carried increased TRBV05-01 (Vbeta 5.1) usage versus control CD4+ T cells.

TCRdb's copy holds only in-frame clones and misses some; the assay was immunoSEQ multiplex PCR. Of roughly 25,000 clones listed, around 90% are singletons. Their antigens remain unidentified. Sequenced material: CD4+ T cells from PBMCs. These receptors were taken from a woman aged 25 to 39 with major depressive disorder.

The chain is built from TRBV11-2 and TRBJ2-3, with TRBD2 matching over 12 bases. CDR1 and CDR2 from the germline V gene are SGHAT and FQNNGV. This CDR3 region has 16 residues. With 1 base clipped from V and 8 bases from J, the junction kept 7 bases outside the gene matches. CDR3 nucleotides: TGTGCCAGCAGCTTAGGACTAGCGGGAGCGGGTGGTACGCAGTATTTT. This codes for CASSLGLAGAGGTQYF.

The chain uses TRBV19 and TRBJ2-3; 8 bases line up with TRBD2. The CDR3 contains 15 residues. From germline, CDR1 is LNHDA and CDR2 SQIVND (reference sequence). With 5 bases clipped from V and 2 bases from J, the junction kept 6 bases outside the gene matches. The CDR3 region has the DNA TGTGCCAGTAGTTTGGCTAGCGGGTCCACAGATACGCAGTATTTT. Protein product: CASSLASGSTDTQYF.

The chain uses TRBV6-5 and TRBJ2-2; the D gene could be TRBD1 or TRBD2 (6 bases each). CDR3 length equals 15 residues. CDR1 and CDR2 (germline): MNHEY, SVGAGI. V gave up 5 bases and J gave up 2 bases, with 12 bases separating them. The DNA of the CDR3 is TGTGCCAGCAGTCCCCGGGGGCTCAACACCGGGGAGCTGTTTTTT. Translating it yields CASSPRGLNTGELFF.

On this clone itself: At one of its ends the junction is not consistent with the germline gene, which may arise from a read error. The chain couples TRBV7-7 to TRBJ2-5; the D gene is possibly TRBD2 (6 bases). The CDR3 totals 14 residues. CDR1 SSHAT and CDR2 FNYEAQ come from the germline V gene (reference sequence). CDR3 protein: CASSSGGSRETQYF. As DNA, the CDR3 is TGTGCTAGCAGCTCCGGAGGGAGTAGAGAGACCCAGTACTTC.

The J gene is TRBJ1-3, the V gene TRBV7-2; unclear D gene. CDR1 SGHTA and CDR2 FQGNSA come from the germline V gene. The CDR3 contains 14 residues. Between the trimmed V and J ends, which lost 5 bases and 1 base, there was a span of 9 bases. CDR3 region: CASSTRGSGNTIYF. CDR3 in DNA: TGTGCCAGCAGCACCCGTGGTTCTGGAAACACCATATATTTT.

The V gene is TRBV4-2, the J gene TRBJ2-1; 9 bases align to TRBD2. This CDR3 has 16 amino acids. Trimming at V came to 4 bases and at J to 10 bases, leaving 14 bases not matched to a gene. CDR1 is LGHNA, CDR2 YNFKEQ, per germline. CDR3 protein: CASSLVTAGGVEEQFF. CDR3 bases: TGTGCCAGCAGCCTAGTTACTGCGGGAGGGGTCGAAGAGCAGTTCTTC.

The rearrangement uses TRBV4-3 and TRBJ1-6; D possibly corresponds to TRBD1 (5 bases). CDR1 is LGHNA, CDR2 YSLEER, per germline. This CDR3 comprises 16 residues. The germline V and J ends were trimmed by 1 base and 7 bases, with 14 bases remaining between them. The CDR3 DNA follows: TGCGCCAGCAGCCAAGTGCTTGGGACCCCGAATTCACCCCTCCACTTT. This codes for CASSQVLGTPNSPLHF.

V is TRBV7-9 and J is TRBJ2-1, with D hard to call. Between the trimmed V and J ends, which lost 1 base and 1 base, there was a span of 5 bases. CDR3 size: 14 residues. Germline V lookup: CDR1 SEHNR, CDR2 FQNEAQ (reference sequence). The CDR3 sequence is CASSLELSYNEQFF. The CDR3 DNA is TGTGCCAGCAGCTTAGAACTTTCCTACAATGAGCAGTTCTTC.